Sequencing of this T cell receptor (beta chain) was carried out in a study of blood T cells in healthy people across ages. Study-wide results and limits: Unsorted PBMC material precluded a definitive naive versus antigen-experienced comparison.

Next came a second PCR, run for about 7 to 12 cycles, which used a sample-barcoded 5' primer along with a J-beta primer mix. MiXCR, run by TCRdb on the 5' RACE reads, gives a single entry per CDR3 protein. The sample holds over a million distinct CDR3 sequences, around 59% seen once. The germline gives CDR1 MNHNY, CDR2 SVGAGI (reference sequence). The junction had 7 bases not matched to a gene; V was cut back by 2 bases and J by 5 bases. CDR3 length: 17 amino acids. About this clonotype itself: Its antigen is not identified.

Sequenced sample: blood. The chain uses TRBV6-6 and TRBJ1-4; TRBD1 matches 11 bases. This TCR came from a man between 18 and 35 years old in good health. DNA for the CDR3: TGTGCCAGCAGTTACACCGGGACAGGGGGTTCCAATGAAAAACTGTTTTTT. Translated, it gives CASSYTGTGGSNEKLFF.